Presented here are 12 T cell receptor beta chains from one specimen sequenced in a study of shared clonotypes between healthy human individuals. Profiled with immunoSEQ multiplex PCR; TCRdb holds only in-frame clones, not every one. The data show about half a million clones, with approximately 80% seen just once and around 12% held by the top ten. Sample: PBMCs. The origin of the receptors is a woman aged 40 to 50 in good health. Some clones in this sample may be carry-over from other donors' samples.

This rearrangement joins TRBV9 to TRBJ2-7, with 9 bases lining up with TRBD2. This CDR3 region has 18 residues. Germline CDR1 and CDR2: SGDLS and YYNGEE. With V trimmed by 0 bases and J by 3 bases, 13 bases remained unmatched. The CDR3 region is CASSVGLAGFSSYYEQYF. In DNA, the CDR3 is TGTGCCAGCAGCGTAGGCCTAGCGGGATTCTCTTCCTACTACGAGCAGTACTTC.

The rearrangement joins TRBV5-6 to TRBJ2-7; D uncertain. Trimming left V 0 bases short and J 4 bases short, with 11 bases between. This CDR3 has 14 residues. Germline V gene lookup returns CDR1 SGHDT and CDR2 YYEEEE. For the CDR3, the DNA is TGTGCCAGCAGCTTGGGTCCCATCAATTACGAGCAGTACTTC. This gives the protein CASSLGPINYEQYF.

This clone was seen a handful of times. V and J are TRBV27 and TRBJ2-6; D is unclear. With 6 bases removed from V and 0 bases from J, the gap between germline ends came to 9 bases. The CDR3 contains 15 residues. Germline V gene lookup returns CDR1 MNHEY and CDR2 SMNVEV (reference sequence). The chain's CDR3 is CASSWADSGANVLTF. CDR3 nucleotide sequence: TGTGCCAGCAGCTGGGCCGACTCTGGGGCCAACGTCCTGACTTTC. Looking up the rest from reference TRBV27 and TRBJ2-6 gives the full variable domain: EAQVTQNPRYLITVTGKKLTVTCSQNMNHEYMSWYRQDPGLGLRQIYYSMNVEVTDKGDVPEGYKVSRKEKRNFPLILESPSPNQTSLYFCASSWADSGANVLTFGAGSRLTVL.

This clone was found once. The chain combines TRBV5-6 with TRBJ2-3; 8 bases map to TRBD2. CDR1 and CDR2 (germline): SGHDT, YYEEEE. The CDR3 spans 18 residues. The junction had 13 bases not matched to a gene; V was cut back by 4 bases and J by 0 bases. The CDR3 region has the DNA TGTGCCAGCAGCGCGGGGGGTGGGAGGGCCGATAGCACAGATACGCAGTATTTT. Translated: CASSAGGGRADSTDTQYF.

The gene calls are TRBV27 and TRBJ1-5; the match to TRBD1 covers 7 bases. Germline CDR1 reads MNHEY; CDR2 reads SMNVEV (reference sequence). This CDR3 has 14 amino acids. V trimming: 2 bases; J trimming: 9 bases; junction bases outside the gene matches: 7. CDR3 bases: TGTGCCAGCAGTTTAGGGGACAGTTATTGGCCCCAGCATTTT. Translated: CASSLGDSYWPQHF.

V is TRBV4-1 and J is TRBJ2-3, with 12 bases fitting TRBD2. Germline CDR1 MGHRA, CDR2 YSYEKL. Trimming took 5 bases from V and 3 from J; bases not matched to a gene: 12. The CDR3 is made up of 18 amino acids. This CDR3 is CASSFVGLAGGQTDTQYF. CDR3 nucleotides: TGCGCCAGCAGCTTCGTCGGGCTAGCGGGAGGGCAAACAGATACGCAGTATTTT.

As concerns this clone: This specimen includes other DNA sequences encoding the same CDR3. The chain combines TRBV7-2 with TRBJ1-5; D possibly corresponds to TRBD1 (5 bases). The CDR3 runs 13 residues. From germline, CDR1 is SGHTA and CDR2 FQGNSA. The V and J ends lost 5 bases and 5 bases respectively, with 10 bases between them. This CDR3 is CASSLGGYQPQHF. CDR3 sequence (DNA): TGTGCCAGCAGCCTTGGGGGATATCAGCCCCAGCATTTT.

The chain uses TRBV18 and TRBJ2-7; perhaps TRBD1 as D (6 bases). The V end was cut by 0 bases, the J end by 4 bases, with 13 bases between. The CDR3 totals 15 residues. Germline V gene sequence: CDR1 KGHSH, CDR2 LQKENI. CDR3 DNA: TGTGCCAGCTCACCACCGGGACACTCTAGATACGAGCAGTACTTC. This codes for CASSPPGHSRYEQYF.

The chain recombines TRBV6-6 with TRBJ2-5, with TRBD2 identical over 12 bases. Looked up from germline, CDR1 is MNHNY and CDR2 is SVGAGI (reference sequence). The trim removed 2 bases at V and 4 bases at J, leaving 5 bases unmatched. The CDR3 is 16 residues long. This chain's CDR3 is CASSYRASGRGETQYF. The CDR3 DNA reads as TGTGCCAGCAGTTACAGGGCTAGCGGGAGGGGAGAGACCCAGTACTTC.

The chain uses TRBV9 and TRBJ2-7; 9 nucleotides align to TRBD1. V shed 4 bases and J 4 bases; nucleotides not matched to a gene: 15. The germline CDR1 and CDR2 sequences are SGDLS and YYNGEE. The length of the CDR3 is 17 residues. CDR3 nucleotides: TGTGCCAGCAGCCTGCGTTGGTTCACAGGGGGCTTGTACGAGCAGTACTTC. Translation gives CASSLRWFTGGLYEQYF.

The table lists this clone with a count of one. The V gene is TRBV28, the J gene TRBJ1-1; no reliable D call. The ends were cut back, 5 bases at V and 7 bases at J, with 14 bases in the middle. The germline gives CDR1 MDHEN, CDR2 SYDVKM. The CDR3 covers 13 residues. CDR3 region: CASSGNDRYEAFF. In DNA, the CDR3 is TGTGCCAGCAGTGGAAACGACCGGTATGAAGCTTTCTTT.

CDR3 protein: CASSSLGTGGNTIYF. As DNA, the CDR3 is TGTGCCAGCAGCTCCCTGGGGACAGGGGGAAACACCATATATTTT. The V gene is TRBV7-6, the J gene TRBJ1-3; 9 bases map to TRBD1. Germline V gene lookup returns CDR1 SGHVS and CDR2 FNYEAQ. Losses at the gene ends were 4 bases for V and 4 bases for J; bases not matched to a gene: 5. The CDR3 consists of 15 residues.